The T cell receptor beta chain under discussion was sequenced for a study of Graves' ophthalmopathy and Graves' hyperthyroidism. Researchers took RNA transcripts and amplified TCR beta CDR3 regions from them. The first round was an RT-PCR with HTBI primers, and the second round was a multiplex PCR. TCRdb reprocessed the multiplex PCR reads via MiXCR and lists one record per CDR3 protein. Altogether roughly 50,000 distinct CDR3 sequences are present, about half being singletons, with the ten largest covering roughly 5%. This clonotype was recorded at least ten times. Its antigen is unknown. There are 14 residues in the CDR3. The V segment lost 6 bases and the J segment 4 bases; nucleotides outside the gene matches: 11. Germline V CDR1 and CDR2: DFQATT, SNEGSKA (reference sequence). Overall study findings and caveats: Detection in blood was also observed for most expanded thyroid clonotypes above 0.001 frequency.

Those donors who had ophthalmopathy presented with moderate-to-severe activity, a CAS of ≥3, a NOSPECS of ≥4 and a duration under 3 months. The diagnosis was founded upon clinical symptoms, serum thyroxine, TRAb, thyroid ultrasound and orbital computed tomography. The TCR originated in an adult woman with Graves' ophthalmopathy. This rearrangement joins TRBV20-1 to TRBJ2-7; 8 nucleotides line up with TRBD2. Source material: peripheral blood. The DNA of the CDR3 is TGCAGTGCGACCTTAGGCGGGAGGATTTACGAGCAGTACTTC. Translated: CSATLGGRIYEQYF.